This TCR beta chain was profiled in a study of blood T cells in healthy people across ages. Regarding the study as a whole: What prevented conclusive comparison of naive and antigen-experienced cells was that PBMCs were unsorted. Relative to aged donors, long-lived donors carried more naive CD4+ cells and displayed higher diversity.

This CDR3 is built from 14 residues. Germline V gene sequence: CDR1 DFQATT, CDR2 SNEGSKA (reference sequence). The J segment lost 6 bases and the V segment lost 4 bases, leaving 7 bases of the junction unmatched. The table lists this clonotype with a few counts. Antigen: not known. PCR was performed a second time for about 7 to 11 cycles using a sample-barcoded 5' primer and a J-beta primer mix. TCRdb called the 5' RACE reads again in MiXCR, with one record for every CDR3 protein. Of roughly 1.5 million distinct CDR3 sequences listed, roughly two fifths are singletons. The chain has TRBV20-1 and TRBJ1-2; TRBD1 agrees at 11 bases. The sequenced sample was blood. The receptor was derived from a woman under 30 in good health. In DNA form, the CDR3 reads TGCAGTGCTACCCCCAGGGACAGGGGGAATGGCTACACCTTC. Amino acid sequence: CSATPRDRGNGYTF.